This T cell receptor (beta chain) stems from a study of T cell repertoires and HLA-DP antigens. Amplification used primers for 54 TRBV and 13 TRBJ segments. TCRdb keeps only in-frame clones here, not all; method: immunoSEQ multiplex PCR. The data hold approximately 110,000 clones, with approximately 92% observed a single time. The germline V gene encodes CDR1 SGHVS and CDR2 FQNEAQ. Unmatched junction bases numbered 4, after V lost 0 bases and J lost 4 bases. The CDR3 totals 15 residues. As concerns this clone: Its antigen is still unknown.

The genes are TRBV7-8 and TRBJ2-7; 9 nucleotides line up with TRBD1. This TCR derives from a young woman in good health and CMV-seronegative. Material: CD4+ T cells from PBMCs. The CDR3 region is CASSLARDRVYEQYF. CDR3 DNA sequence: TGTGCCAGCAGCTTAGCACGGGACAGGGTTTACGAGCAGTACTTC.